The present T cell receptor beta chain was sequenced within a study of PD-1 blockade in classical Hodgkin lymphoma. Study conclusions and caveats: Baseline diversity in complete responders resembled that of newly diagnosed patients.

Regarding time point: cycle 4 day 1 (C4D1), after more than five weeks of nivolumab. Every patient had relapsed following autologous stem cell transplantation, and cohorts differed in brentuximab vedotin exposure. CD8+ T cell isolation from thawed PBMCs was performed by magnetic negative selection. Trimming removed 5 bases from V and 0 bases from J, with 13 bases in between. Germline V gene lookup returns CDR1 SGHVS and CDR2 FQNEAQ. This CDR3 comprises 15 residues. About this clone itself: Its antigen is unidentified.

Generated by immunoSEQ multiplex PCR, the TCRdb table keeps only in-frame clones and is missing some. Of more than 12,000 clones in the sample, approximately 91% are singletons; the top ten hold around 20%. The sample was CD8+ T cells from blood, taken before the fourth cycle of nivolumab. The clonotype was recovered from a human donor with classical Hodgkin lymphoma. V and J are TRBV7-8 and TRBJ1-2; D is perhaps TRBD1 (5 bases). CDR3 sequence: CASSPRQNSNYGYTF. The CDR3 DNA is TGTGCCAGCAGCCCTAGACAGAATTCTAACTATGGCTACACCTTC.